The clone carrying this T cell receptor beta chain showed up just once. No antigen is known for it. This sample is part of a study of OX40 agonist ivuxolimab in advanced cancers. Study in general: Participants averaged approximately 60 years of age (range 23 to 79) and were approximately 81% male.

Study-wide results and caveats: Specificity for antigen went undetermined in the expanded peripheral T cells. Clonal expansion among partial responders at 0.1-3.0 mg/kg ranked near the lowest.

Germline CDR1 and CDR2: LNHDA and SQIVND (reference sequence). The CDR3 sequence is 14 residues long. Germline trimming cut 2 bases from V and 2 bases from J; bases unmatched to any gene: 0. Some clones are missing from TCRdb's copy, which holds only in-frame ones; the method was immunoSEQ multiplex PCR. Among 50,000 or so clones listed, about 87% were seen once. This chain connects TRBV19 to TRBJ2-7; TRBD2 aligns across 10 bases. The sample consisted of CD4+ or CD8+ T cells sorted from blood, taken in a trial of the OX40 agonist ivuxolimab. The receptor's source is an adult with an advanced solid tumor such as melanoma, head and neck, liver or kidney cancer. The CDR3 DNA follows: TGTGCCAGTAGTATAACTAGCGGGACCTACGAGCAGTACTTC. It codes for CASSITSGTYEQYF.